This T cell receptor beta chain came from a study of T-cell reconstitution after alpha-beta-depleted transplantation in children. The TCRbeta library incorporated unique molecular identifiers. MiXCR was run by TCRdb on the PCR reads, yielding one entry per CDR3 protein. The sample includes roughly 100,000 distinct CDR3 sequences, approximately 8% of them seen just once. With V trimmed by 2 bases and J by 5 bases, 6 bases remained unmatched. The CDR3 has 15 amino acids. Germline values: CDR1 SGHTA, CDR2 FQGTGA. The sample in question was PBMCs, obtained before TCRalphabeta/CD19-depleted stem cell transplant. The receptor comes from a boy aged 2 to 10 with acute lymphoblastic leukemia, due to receive a stem cell transplant. This sequence joins TRBV7-3 and TRBJ2-3; 8 positions agree with TRBD2. This CDR3 is CASSLRGGAGDTQYF. The CDR3 nucleotides read TGTGCCAGCAGCTTACGGGGGGGGGCCGGAGATACGCAGTATTTT.